This entry describes one T cell receptor beta chain. This PCR relied on a set of 60 Vbeta primers and 13 Jbeta primers. Repertoires were generated with immunoSEQ multiplex PCR, while TCRdb's copy carries only in-frame clones and drops some. The data hold over 100,000 clones, with approximately 81% observed a single time. The data originate from a study of cytomegalovirus exposure and HLA in healthy donors. The germline V gene has CDR1 MDHEN and CDR2 SYDVKM. V lost 8 bases, J lost 7 bases, and 12 bases lay in between. The CDR3 length is 13 residues. The chain combines TRBV28 with TRBJ1-6; D might be TRBD1 (6 bases). This TCR was recovered from a male donor in good health and CMV-seronegative. The sequencing sample was made of PBMCs. CDR3 coding DNA: TGTGCCAGCTCTACAGGGCACAATTCACCCCTCCACTTT. Translating it yields CASSTGHNSPLHF.